One and the same sample provided the 24 T cell receptor beta chains below, sequenced in a study of Graves' ophthalmopathy and Graves' hyperthyroidism. Amplifying from RNA transcripts, the study obtained TCR beta CDR3 regions. The library came from an HTBI-primed first-round RT-PCR and a second-round multiplex PCR. TCRdb ran MiXCR on the multiplex PCR reads and lists one entry per CDR3 protein. The sample holds roughly 170,000 distinct CDR3 sequences, 35% to 50% seen once. Sequencing input: peripheral blood. These receptor sequences come from a man between 25 and 39 years old with Graves' ophthalmopathy.

The V and J genes are TRBV6-2 or TRBV6-3 and TRBJ1-3; no firm D call. Germline lookup yields CDR1 MNHEY and CDR2 SVGEGT. The CDR3 contains 15 residues. Deletions cut 3 bases from V and 0 bases from J, with 9 bases between. The CDR3, as DNA: TGTGCCAGCAGTTATCGTCCATCCTCTGGAAACACCATATATTTT. This codes for CASSYRPSSGNTIYF.

The chain carries TRBV20-1 and TRBJ2-5; tentatively, D is TRBD1 (6 bases). The CDR3 covers 11 residues. Trimming removed 6 bases from V and 5 bases from J, with 10 bases in between. Looked up from germline, CDR1 is DFQATT and CDR2 is SNEGSKA (reference sequence). The CDR3 coding sequence is TGCAGTGCAAAGCAGGGGGAGACCCAGTACTTC. Amino acids: CSAKQGETQYF.

This clonotype occurred many times. V usage is TRBV20-1 and J usage is TRBJ2-7; D perhaps matches TRBD2 (6 bases). V was pared by 6 bases and J by 2 bases, with 14 bases between. The CDR3 length is 13 residues. In germline, CDR1 is DFQATT, CDR2 SNEGSKA (reference sequence). The CDR3 loop reads CSAARGAPYEQYF. The CDR3 nucleotides read TGCAGTGCCGCGCGGGGAGCTCCCTACGAGCAGTACTTC.

This sequence joins TRBV6-5 and TRBJ2-5, with 9 bases fitting TRBD1. Germline CDR1 and CDR2: MNHEY and SVGAGI. J lost 4 bases, V lost 6 bases, and 9 bases had no gene match. This CDR3 region has 15 residues. The CDR3 sequence is CASRLNRDRAETQYF. CDR3 nucleotides: TGTGCCAGCAGATTAAACCGGGACAGGGCAGAGACCCAGTACTTC.

V usage is TRBV6-5 and J usage is TRBJ2-7; 9 bases match TRBD2. This CDR3 comprises 15 residues. The junction had 6 bases not matched to a gene; V was cut back by 0 bases and J by 6 bases. Germline CDR1 reads MNHEY; CDR2 reads SVGAGI. The CDR3 is CASSYSAGGPGEQYF. The CDR3 nucleotides are TGTGCCAGCAGTTACTCTGCGGGAGGGCCCGGCGAGCAGTACTTC.

Ten or more counts support this clonotype. In nucleotides, the CDR3 is TGTGCCAGCAACTACCAACAGGGCCGGACTGAAGCTTTCTTT. As protein: CASNYQQGRTEAFF. This chain links TRBV6-5 with TRBJ1-1, with D maybe TRBD1 (6 bases). V was pared by 7 bases and J by 5 bases, with 17 bases between. The germline CDR1 and CDR2 sequences are MNHEY and SVGAGI. The CDR3 covers 14 residues.

The chain employs TRBV27 and TRBJ2-5, with D perhaps matching TRBD1 (5 bases). The CDR3 runs to 11 residues. Germline-derived CDR1 and CDR2 are MNHEY and SMNVEV (reference sequence). V lost 4 bases to trimming and J lost 5 bases, with 5 bases between them. CDR3 sequence: CASSWGETQYF. The DNA of the CDR3 is TGTGCCAGCAGTTGGGGCGAGACCCAGTACTTC.

This clonotype showed up many times. The CDR3 bases are TGTGCCAGCAGCCCCCATTCGGGGGACGTTTTCTATGGCTACACCTTC. The encoded protein is CASSPHSGDVFYGYTF. The V and J genes are TRBV5-6 and TRBJ1-2; D is perhaps TRBD1 (5 bases). CDR1 is SGHDT and CDR2 is YYEEEE in the germline V gene. With 4 bases removed from V and 4 bases from J, the gap between germline ends came to 20 bases. The CDR3 totals 16 residues.

The gene calls are TRBV27 and TRBJ2-7; 7 nucleotides align to TRBD2. The CDR3 is 14 residues long. J lost 4 bases, V lost 5 bases, and 8 bases had no gene match. Germline CDR1 is MNHEY and CDR2 is SMNVEV (reference sequence). The CDR3 nucleotides read TGTGCCAGCAGTCGAGAGGGGAGGGAATACGAGCAGTACTTC. This sequence encodes CASSREGREYEQYF.

The table lists this clonotype with many counts. The rearrangement links TRBV6-1 to TRBJ2-2, with 15 bases that match TRBD2. Losses at the gene ends were 6 bases for V and 5 bases for J; bases not matched to a gene: 1. CDR1 and CDR2 from the germline V gene are MNHNS and SASEGT. The CDR3 spans 15 residues. CDR3 in amino acids: CASRGLAGGTGELFF. The CDR3 DNA reads TGTGCCAGCAGAGGACTAGCGGGAGGGACCGGGGAGCTGTTTTTT.

The genes are TRBV10-3 and TRBJ2-7, with 14 nucleotides matching TRBD2. The CDR3 extends over 15 amino acids. The germline V gene has CDR1 ENHRY and CDR2 SYGVKD. The junction had 4 bases not matched to a gene; V was cut back by 6 bases and J by 3 bases. CDR3 nucleotide sequence: TGTGCCATCAGGGGGGGACTAGCGGGAGACTACGAGCAGTACTTC. Translating gives CAIRGGLAGDYEQYF.

The chain carries TRBV12-3 or TRBV12-4 and TRBJ2-2; 7 nucleotides align to TRBD2. This CDR3 comprises 15 residues. Trimming cost V 2 bases and J 2 bases; bases outside gene matches: 2. CDR3 sequence reads: CASSLRGRNTGELFF. CDR3 coding DNA: TGTGCCAGCAGTTTACGCGGGAGAAACACCGGGGAGCTGTTTTTT.

The chain carries TRBV30 and TRBJ1-5; possibly TRBD1 for D (6 bases). Per germline, CDR1 GTSNPN and CDR2 SVGIG (reference sequence). Trimming shortened V by 2 bases and J by 7 bases, and 18 bases separated the two germline ends. The CDR3 loop spans 15 amino acids. CDR3 residues: CAWSPTGTGRQPQHF. The CDR3 coding sequence is TGTGCCTGGAGTCCAACAGGGACCGGCAGGCAGCCCCAGCATTTT.

This clonotype was counted many times. The chain joins TRBV29-1 to TRBJ2-7; 8 positions agree with TRBD1. The CDR3 has 14 amino acids. Trimming cost V 5 bases and J 0 bases; bases outside gene matches: 6. CDR1 is SQVTM, CDR2 ANQGSEA, per germline. The CDR3 region is CSVIRQGSSYEQYF. In nucleotides, the CDR3 is TGCAGCGTTATACGACAGGGGAGCTCCTACGAGCAGTACTTC.

This clonotype was counted at least ten times. The J gene is TRBJ1-6, the V gene TRBV7-2; 8 bases fit TRBD1. This CDR3 comprises 17 residues. The germline CDR1 and CDR2 sequences are SGHTA and FQGNSA. V was clipped by 6 bases and J by 7 bases; unmatched bases: 14. This CDR3 reads CASSSIQRTGPNSPLHF. The CDR3 DNA reads TGTGCCAGCAGTTCAATACAACGGACAGGGCCAAATTCACCCCTCCACTTT.

V and J are TRBV28 and TRBJ2-7; 8 positions agree with TRBD1. The V segment lost 7 bases and the J segment 4 bases; nucleotides outside the gene matches: 3. This CDR3 has 12 amino acids. CDR1 and CDR2 (germline): MDHEN, SYDVKM. The CDR3 DNA follows: TGTGCCAGCACTACAGGGGGGTACGAGCAGTACTTC. Translated, it gives CASTTGGYEQYF. Complete variable domain (other parts from reference TRBV28 and TRBJ2-7): DVKVTQSSRYLVKRTGEKVFLECVQDMDHENMFWYRQDPGLGLRLIYFSYDVKMKEKGDIPEGYSVSREKKERFSLILESASTNQTSMYLCASTTGGYEQYFGPGTRLTVT.

V gene TRBV25-1 combines with J gene TRBJ2-5; D is perhaps TRBD2 (6 bases). Trimming took off 8 bases at V and 7 bases at J, with 32 bases between the two ends. The CDR3 is 18 residues long. Per germline, CDR1 MGHDK and CDR2 SYGVNS. This chain's CDR3 is CASDPGGETGRFGVTQYF. The CDR3 nucleotides are TGTGCCAGCGACCCTGGCGGGGAAACAGGCCGATTCGGAGTGACCCAGTACTTC.

V usage is TRBV28 and J usage is TRBJ1-1; the D is unclear. Germline V gene data show CDR1 as MDHEN and CDR2 as SYDVKM. The CDR3 runs to 12 residues. With 2 bases removed from V and 9 bases from J, the gap between germline ends came to 10 bases. For the CDR3, the DNA is TGTGCCAGCAGTTTACCCCATAGGCAAGCTTTCTTT. It translates to CASSLPHRQAFF.

The V gene is TRBV6-1, the J gene TRBJ2-3, with D perhaps matching TRBD1 (5 bases). Trimming pared 4 bases from V and 4 bases from J, leaving 12 bases between. This CDR3 spans 14 amino acids. Germline loops: CDR1 MNHNS, CDR2 SASEGT. The DNA of the CDR3 is TGTGCCAGCAGTGCTACAGGAATCGCAGATACGCAGTATTTT. Translation: CASSATGIADTQYF.

This clonotype has only a few counts. The V and J genes are TRBV6-2 or TRBV6-3 and TRBJ2-5; TRBD1 might be the D (6 bases). Trimming took 5 bases from V and 6 from J, leaving 19 bases between them. This CDR3 spans 15 amino acids. CDR1 and CDR2 from the germline V gene are MNHEY and SVGEGT. The CDR3 nucleotides read TGTGCCAGCAGTCCCCACAGGGAACGACCCCAGACCCAGTACTTC. Translated: CASSPHRERPQTQYF.

This clonotype came up many times. The chain recombines TRBV13 with TRBJ2-7, with 7 bases matching TRBD1. Per the germline V gene, CDR1 is PRHDT and CDR2 is FYEKMQ (reference sequence). This CDR3 spans 15 amino acids. J gave up 2 bases and V 5 bases, and 9 bases lay outside the gene matches. CDR3 nucleotides: TGTGCCAGCAGCCTTGGGGACAGAAGCCCCTACGAGCAGTACTTC. Amino acids: CASSLGDRSPYEQYF.

This chain links TRBV6-4 with TRBJ2-2; 10 nucleotides agree with TRBD1. Germline CDR1 is MRHNA and CDR2 is SNTAGT. V was clipped by 6 bases and J by 1 base; unmatched bases: 8. CDR3 length: 17 amino acids. Written as DNA, the CDR3 is TGTGCCAGCAGGGACAGGGGGGCGAGGAGGAACACCGGGGAGCTGTTTTTT. Protein product: CASRDRGARRNTGELFF.

The chain couples TRBV28 to TRBJ2-7; D gene ambiguous. The V gene lost 3 bases and the J gene lost 9 bases, with 9 bases spanning the gap. The CDR3 spans 11 residues. Germline lookup yields CDR1 MDHEN and CDR2 SYDVKM. The CDR3: CASSFEVGQYF. CDR3 coding DNA: TGTGCCAGCAGTTTTGAGGTTGGGCAGTACTTC.

The chain has TRBV28 and TRBJ2-5, with 8 bases fitting TRBD1. The CDR3 consists of 15 residues. Germline V lookup: CDR1 MDHEN, CDR2 SYDVKM. J was trimmed by 0 bases and V by 4 bases; bases with no gene match: 4. The CDR3: CASSWTGKNQETQYF. The CDR3 nucleotides are TGTGCCAGCAGTTGGACAGGGAAAAACCAAGAGACCCAGTACTTC.